This T cell receptor beta chain was sequenced for a study of T cells after somatic rescue of genetic block. V gave up 0 bases and J gave up 4 bases, with 10 bases separating them. The V gene's germline CDR1 is MGHRA and CDR2 YSYEKL. This CDR3 contains 14 residues. Profiled with immunoSEQ multiplex PCR; TCRdb holds only in-frame clones, not every one. Seen here are some 13,000 clones, over 65% observed once, and the top ten hold approximately 20%. V and J are TRBV4-1 and TRBJ2-7, with D unclear. This clonotype was obtained from a boy younger than 18. Input material: peripheral blood mononuclear cells (PBMCs). The CDR3 coding sequence is TGCGCCAGCAGCCAAGAGAAACGGATGTACGAGCAGTACTTC. Residues: CASSQEKRMYEQYF.